One sample yielded the 27 T cell receptor beta chains listed below, sequenced in a study of blood T cell repertoires in COVID-19. Repertoires were generated with immunoSEQ multiplex PCR, while TCRdb's copy carries only in-frame clones and drops some. The table includes about 200,000 clones, about 90% detected once. The sequenced sample consisted of PBMCs or T cells enriched from blood (not recorded which). These receptors were collected from a woman aged 25 to 45 with acute COVID-19.

The chain uses TRBV12-3 or TRBV12-4 and TRBJ1-1; 9 bases map to TRBD1. J lost 10 bases, V lost 7 bases, and 10 bases had no gene match. The CDR3 totals 13 residues. The CDR3 DNA follows: TGTGCCAGCACCCAACCGGGACAGGGTGGAGCTTTCTTT. Protein product: CASTQPGQGGAFF.

The chain employs TRBV28 and TRBJ2-1; D is perhaps TRBD1 (5 bases). Germline V gene lookup returns CDR1 MDHEN and CDR2 SYDVKM. The CDR3 is 15 amino acids. Trimming shortened V by 4 bases and J by 4 bases, and 14 bases separated the two germline ends. CDR3: CASSSSGFAYNEQFF. CDR3 nucleotides: TGTGCCAGCAGTTCCTCAGGGTTTGCTTACAATGAGCAGTTCTTC. The full variable domain, with the rest looked up from reference TRBV28 and TRBJ2-1, is DVKVTQSSRYLVKRTGEKVFLECVQDMDHENMFWYRQDPGLGLRLIYFSYDVKMKEKGDIPEGYSVSREKKERFSLILESASTNQTSMYLCASSSSGFAYNEQFFGPGTRLTVL.

The chain employs TRBV12-3 or TRBV12-4 and TRBJ1-2; D unclear. This CDR3 has 13 residues. Trimming shortened V by 3 bases and J by 5 bases, and 10 bases separated the two germline ends. DNA of the CDR3: TGTGCCAGCAGTTTCGGGATCTTTTATGGCTACACCTTC. Amino acids: CASSFGIFYGYTF.

The chain couples TRBV27 to TRBJ1-1; D is unclear. The length of the CDR3 is 13 residues. In germline, CDR1 is MNHEY, CDR2 SMNVEV (reference sequence). V gave up 0 bases and J gave up 8 bases, with 10 bases separating them. The CDR3 region is CASSLSDGEEAFF. CDR3 in DNA: TGTGCCAGCAGTTTATCGGATGGGGAGGAAGCTTTCTTT.

This clone is a singleton in its sample. The chain has TRBV6-1 and TRBJ2-7; D is possibly TRBD1 (5 bases). V lost 2 bases to trimming and J lost 3 bases, with 14 bases between them. Germline-derived CDR1 and CDR2 are MNHNS and SASEGT. The CDR3 length is 15 residues. CDR3 protein: CASSERGRSSYEQYF. CDR3 DNA sequence: TGTGCCAGCAGTGAAAGGGGCAGGTCCAGCTACGAGCAGTACTTC.

The chain couples TRBV7-2 to TRBJ2-2; D is perhaps TRBD2 (5 bases). Trimming took off 5 bases at V and 3 bases at J, with 13 bases between the two ends. The CDR3 has 15 amino acids. Germline-derived CDR1 and CDR2 are SGHTA and FQGNSA. The CDR3 region has the DNA TGTGCCAGCAGCCCCGAGGGCTCCCACACCGGGGAGCTGTTTTTT. It specifies CASSPEGSHTGELFF.

The V and J genes are TRBV27 and TRBJ1-2; 10 positions agree with TRBD1. In germline, CDR1 is MNHEY, CDR2 SMNVEV (reference sequence). CDR3 length equals 14 residues. Trimming took 7 bases from V and 4 from J; bases not matched to a gene: 6. CDR3 protein: CASTPRDRGYGYTF. CDR3 coding DNA: TGTGCCAGCACCCCTCGGGACAGGGGCTATGGCTACACCTTC.

This chain links TRBV29-1 with TRBJ1-3; no clear D gene. V was clipped by 6 bases and J by 0 bases, with 9 bases between them. Germline V gives CDR1 SQVTM, CDR2 ANQGSEA. This CDR3 comprises 13 residues. The CDR3 reads CSVEINSGNTIYF. CDR3 coding DNA: TGCAGCGTCGAGATAAACTCTGGAAACACCATATATTTT.

The chain has TRBV7-2 and TRBJ2-1, with TRBD2 identical over 9 bases. Trimming removed 1 base from V and 7 bases from J; junction bases left unmatched: 8. Germline V gene sequence: CDR1 SGHTA, CDR2 FQGNSA. This CDR3 has 16 amino acids. Written as DNA, the CDR3 is TGTGCCAGCAGCTTAGGACCAGCGGGGGGCGGGAATGAGCAGTTCTTC. As protein: CASSLGPAGGGNEQFF.

The J gene is TRBJ1-1, the V gene TRBV30; 7 nucleotides agree with TRBD1. Germline V gives CDR1 GTSNPN, CDR2 SVGIG (reference sequence). With 3 bases clipped from V and 1 base from J, the junction kept 11 bases outside the gene matches. This CDR3 is built from 16 residues. The DNA for the CDR3 is TGTGCCTGGAGCGCTAGACCGGGACAGTCGAACACTGAAGCTTTCTTT. Translated, it gives CAWSARPGQSNTEAFF.

The chain joins TRBV5-8 to TRBJ1-2, with D unresolved. This CDR3 is built from 15 residues. The V gene lost 0 bases and the J gene lost 0 bases, with 9 bases spanning the gap. The germline CDR1 and CDR2 sequences are SGHTS and YDEGEE. The CDR3 DNA follows: TGTGCCAGCAGCTTGGCCGGGGTACCTAACTATGGCTACACCTTC. Its translation: CASSLAGVPNYGYTF.

This rearrangement joins TRBV7-3 to TRBJ1-1, with a tentative D call TRBD1 (6 bases). Looked up from germline, CDR1 is SGHTA and CDR2 is FQGTGA. The V end lost 5 bases, the J end lost 0 bases, and 19 bases lay between the germline ends. This CDR3 has 17 residues. CDR3 residues: CASSLTGSNRMNTEAFF. In DNA, the CDR3 is TGTGCCAGCAGCCTGACAGGCTCTAACCGAATGAACACTGAAGCTTTCTTT.

The genes are TRBV10-2 and TRBJ2-7, with TRBD1 matching 10 bases. The germline CDR1 and CDR2 sequences are WSHSY and SAAADI. The CDR3 has 14 residues. With V trimmed by 4 bases and J by 3 bases, 3 bases remained unmatched. The CDR3 DNA reads as TGCGCCAGCAGTGGGGACAGGGGACGCTACGAGCAGTACTTC. As protein: CASSGDRGRYEQYF.

V is TRBV30 and J is TRBJ1-1; D is uncertain. The germline V gene encodes CDR1 GTSNPN and CDR2 SVGIG (reference sequence). The CDR3 contains 12 residues. Trimming cost V 0 bases and J 7 bases, with 9 bases left between them. The CDR3 DNA is TGTGCCTGGAGTGTCGGTGGAGGTGAAGCTTTCTTT. Translation: CAWSVGGGEAFF. Full variable domain (rest looked up from reference TRBV30 and TRBJ1-1): SQTIHQWPATLVQPVGSPLSLECTVEGTSNPNLYWYRQAAGRGLQLLFYSVGIGQISSEVPQNLSASRPQDRQFILSSKKLLLSDSGFYLCAWSVGGGEAFFGQGTRLTVV.

The chain recombines TRBV27 with TRBJ2-6, with D hard to call. CDR3 length: 17 amino acids. The V end lost 0 bases, the J end lost 2 bases, and 11 bases lay between the germline ends. CDR1 is MNHEY and CDR2 is SMNVEV in the germline V gene (reference sequence). CDR3 DNA: TGTGCCAGCAGTTTATCCAACAGCTACCCTGGGGCCAACGTCCTGACTTTC. Its protein product is CASSLSNSYPGANVLTF.

A note on this clone: Other DNA sequences in this specimen translate into the identical CDR3. The J gene is TRBJ2-7, the V gene TRBV7-9, with TRBD1 identical over 7 bases. Germline CDR1 and CDR2: SEHNR and FQNEAQ (reference sequence). Trimming at V came to 4 bases and at J to 3 bases, leaving 6 bases not matched to a gene. CDR3 length: 14 amino acids. In DNA, the CDR3 is TGTGCCAGCAGCTCCCGGGACAGAGTCTACGAGCAGTACTTC. Protein sequence: CASSSRDRVYEQYF.

This sequence joins TRBV7-6 and TRBJ1-1; 9 bases map to TRBD1. The V and J ends lost 2 bases and 4 bases, in that order; junction bases with no gene match: 5. The CDR3 is 15 residues long. Germline V gives CDR1 SGHVS, CDR2 FNYEAQ. Written as DNA, the CDR3 is TGTGCCAGCAGCTTAATGGGACAGGGAGGCACTGAAGCTTTCTTT. This translates into CASSLMGQGGTEAFF.

This clone was seen only once. V and J are TRBV3-1 (or the pseudogene TRBV3-2) and TRBJ2-7; TRBD1 matches at 10 bases. The V gene end was trimmed by 0 bases and the J gene end by 3 bases; junction bases not matched to a gene: 2. The CDR3 contains 15 residues. Germline V lookup: CDR1 LGHDT, CDR2 YNNKEL (reference sequence). CDR3 loop: CASSQDWDRGYEQYF. DNA of the CDR3: TGTGCCAGCAGCCAAGACTGGGACAGGGGCTACGAGCAGTACTTC.

The chain is built from TRBV2 and TRBJ1-5; tentative D call: TRBD1 (6 bases). Germline CDR1 is SNHLY and CDR2 is FYNNEI. V dropped 5 bases and J dropped 1 base, with 12 bases sitting between them. The CDR3 has 15 amino acids. CDR3: CASSLGAKSNQPQHF. CDR3 in DNA: TGTGCCAGCAGTTTGGGGGCGAAAAGCAATCAGCCCCAGCATTTT. The full variable domain, with the rest looked up from reference TRBV2 and TRBJ1-5, is EPEVTQTPSHQVTQMGQEVILRCVPISNHLYFYWYRQILGQKVEFLVSFYNNEISEKSEIFDDQFSVERPDGSNFTLKIRSTKLEDSAMYFCASSLGAKSNQPQHFGDGTRLSIL.

A note on this clone: At one boundary the junction diverges from the germline segment, which might be a read error. The rearrangement uses TRBV10-1 and TRBJ2-1; 9 bases are a match to TRBD1. CDR1 WNHNN and CDR2 SYGVQD come from the germline V gene (reference sequence). The CDR3 runs to 12 residues. The CDR3 spells CASSESGQGLVF. CDR3 DNA: TGCGCCAGCAGTGAGTCGGGACAGGGTCTGGTCTTC.

This clone appeared a few times. The rearrangement joins TRBV6-5 to TRBJ2-2; D unresolved. Trimming cost V 2 bases and J 1 base, with 11 bases left between them. CDR3 length equals 16 residues. Germline assignment: CDR1 MNHEY and CDR2 SVGAGI. CDR3 protein: CASSYDPGQNTGELFF. The DNA of the CDR3 is TGTGCCAGCAGTTACGATCCGGGTCAGAACACCGGGGAGCTGTTTTTT.

Points on this clone: Other DNA sequences in this specimen translate into the identical CDR3. The chain couples TRBV9 to TRBJ1-1; possibly TRBD1 for D (6 bases). V dropped 3 bases and J dropped 0 bases, with 12 bases sitting between them. Per the germline V gene, CDR1 is SGDLS and CDR2 is YYNGEE. CDR3 length: 15 amino acids. CDR3 in amino acids: CASSATTGLNTEAFF. CDR3 coding DNA: TGTGCCAGCAGCGCGACCACAGGGCTGAACACTGAAGCTTTCTTT.

The rearrangement uses TRBV19 and TRBJ1-5; weak D call: TRBD1 (5 bases). The CDR3 consists of 15 residues. V gave up 3 bases and J gave up 9 bases, with 18 bases separating them. Germline assignment: CDR1 LNHDA and CDR2 SQIVND (reference sequence). The CDR3 sequence: CASSIGAREGSPQHF. In DNA form, the CDR3 reads TGTGCCAGTAGTATCGGGGCCAGGGAGGGATCGCCCCAGCATTTT.

The chain recombines TRBV7-9 with TRBJ1-1; the match to TRBD1 covers 7 bases. The J segment lost 1 base and the V segment lost 8 bases, leaving 4 bases of the junction unmatched. CDR3 length: 13 residues. Looked up from germline, CDR1 is SEHNR and CDR2 is FQNEAQ (reference sequence). CDR3 sequence (DNA): TGTGCCAGCGGCCGGGACAGGAACACTGAAGCTTTCTTT. This translates into CASGRDRNTEAFF.

This sequence joins TRBV5-1 and TRBJ2-7; TRBD1 might be the D (5 bases). Trimming stripped 0 bases from V and 2 bases from J, with 9 bases between. CDR1 is SGHRS, CDR2 YFSETQ, per germline. CDR3 length: 14 amino acids. CDR3 loop: CASSLEAGPYEQYF. The CDR3, as DNA: TGCGCCAGCAGCTTGGAGGCAGGGCCCTACGAGCAGTACTTC.

The chain recombines TRBV30 with TRBJ2-1, with D uncertain. The CDR3 extends over 11 amino acids. Per the germline V gene, CDR1 is GTSNPN and CDR2 is SVGIG (reference sequence). Trimming shortened V by 0 bases and J by 12 bases, and 9 bases separated the two germline ends. In DNA form, the CDR3 reads TGTGCCTGGAGTGTACGGGTCGGGCAGTTCTTC. It yields the protein CAWSVRVGQFF.

The chain joins TRBV11-2 to TRBJ1-5; 9 nucleotides match TRBD1. Trimming cost V 5 bases and J 7 bases; bases outside gene matches: 3. The CDR3 is 13 amino acids. Germline V CDR1 and CDR2: SGHAT, FQNNGV. The CDR3 DNA reads as TGTGCCAGCAGCGACAGGGGGTACCAGCCCCAGCATTTT. Residues: CASSDRGYQPQHF.